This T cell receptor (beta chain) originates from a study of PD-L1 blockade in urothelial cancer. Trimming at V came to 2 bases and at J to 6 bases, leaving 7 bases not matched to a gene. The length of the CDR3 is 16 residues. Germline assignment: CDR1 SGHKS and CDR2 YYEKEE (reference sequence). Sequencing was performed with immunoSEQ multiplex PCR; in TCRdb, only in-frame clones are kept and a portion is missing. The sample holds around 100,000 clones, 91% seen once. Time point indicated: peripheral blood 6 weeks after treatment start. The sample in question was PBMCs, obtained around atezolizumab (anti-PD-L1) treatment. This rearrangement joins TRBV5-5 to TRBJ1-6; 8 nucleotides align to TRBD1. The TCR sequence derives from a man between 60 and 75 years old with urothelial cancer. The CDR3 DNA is TGTGCCAGCAGCTTAACTTCGGACAGGGCTAATTCACCCCTCCACTTT. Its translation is CASSLTSDRANSPLHF.